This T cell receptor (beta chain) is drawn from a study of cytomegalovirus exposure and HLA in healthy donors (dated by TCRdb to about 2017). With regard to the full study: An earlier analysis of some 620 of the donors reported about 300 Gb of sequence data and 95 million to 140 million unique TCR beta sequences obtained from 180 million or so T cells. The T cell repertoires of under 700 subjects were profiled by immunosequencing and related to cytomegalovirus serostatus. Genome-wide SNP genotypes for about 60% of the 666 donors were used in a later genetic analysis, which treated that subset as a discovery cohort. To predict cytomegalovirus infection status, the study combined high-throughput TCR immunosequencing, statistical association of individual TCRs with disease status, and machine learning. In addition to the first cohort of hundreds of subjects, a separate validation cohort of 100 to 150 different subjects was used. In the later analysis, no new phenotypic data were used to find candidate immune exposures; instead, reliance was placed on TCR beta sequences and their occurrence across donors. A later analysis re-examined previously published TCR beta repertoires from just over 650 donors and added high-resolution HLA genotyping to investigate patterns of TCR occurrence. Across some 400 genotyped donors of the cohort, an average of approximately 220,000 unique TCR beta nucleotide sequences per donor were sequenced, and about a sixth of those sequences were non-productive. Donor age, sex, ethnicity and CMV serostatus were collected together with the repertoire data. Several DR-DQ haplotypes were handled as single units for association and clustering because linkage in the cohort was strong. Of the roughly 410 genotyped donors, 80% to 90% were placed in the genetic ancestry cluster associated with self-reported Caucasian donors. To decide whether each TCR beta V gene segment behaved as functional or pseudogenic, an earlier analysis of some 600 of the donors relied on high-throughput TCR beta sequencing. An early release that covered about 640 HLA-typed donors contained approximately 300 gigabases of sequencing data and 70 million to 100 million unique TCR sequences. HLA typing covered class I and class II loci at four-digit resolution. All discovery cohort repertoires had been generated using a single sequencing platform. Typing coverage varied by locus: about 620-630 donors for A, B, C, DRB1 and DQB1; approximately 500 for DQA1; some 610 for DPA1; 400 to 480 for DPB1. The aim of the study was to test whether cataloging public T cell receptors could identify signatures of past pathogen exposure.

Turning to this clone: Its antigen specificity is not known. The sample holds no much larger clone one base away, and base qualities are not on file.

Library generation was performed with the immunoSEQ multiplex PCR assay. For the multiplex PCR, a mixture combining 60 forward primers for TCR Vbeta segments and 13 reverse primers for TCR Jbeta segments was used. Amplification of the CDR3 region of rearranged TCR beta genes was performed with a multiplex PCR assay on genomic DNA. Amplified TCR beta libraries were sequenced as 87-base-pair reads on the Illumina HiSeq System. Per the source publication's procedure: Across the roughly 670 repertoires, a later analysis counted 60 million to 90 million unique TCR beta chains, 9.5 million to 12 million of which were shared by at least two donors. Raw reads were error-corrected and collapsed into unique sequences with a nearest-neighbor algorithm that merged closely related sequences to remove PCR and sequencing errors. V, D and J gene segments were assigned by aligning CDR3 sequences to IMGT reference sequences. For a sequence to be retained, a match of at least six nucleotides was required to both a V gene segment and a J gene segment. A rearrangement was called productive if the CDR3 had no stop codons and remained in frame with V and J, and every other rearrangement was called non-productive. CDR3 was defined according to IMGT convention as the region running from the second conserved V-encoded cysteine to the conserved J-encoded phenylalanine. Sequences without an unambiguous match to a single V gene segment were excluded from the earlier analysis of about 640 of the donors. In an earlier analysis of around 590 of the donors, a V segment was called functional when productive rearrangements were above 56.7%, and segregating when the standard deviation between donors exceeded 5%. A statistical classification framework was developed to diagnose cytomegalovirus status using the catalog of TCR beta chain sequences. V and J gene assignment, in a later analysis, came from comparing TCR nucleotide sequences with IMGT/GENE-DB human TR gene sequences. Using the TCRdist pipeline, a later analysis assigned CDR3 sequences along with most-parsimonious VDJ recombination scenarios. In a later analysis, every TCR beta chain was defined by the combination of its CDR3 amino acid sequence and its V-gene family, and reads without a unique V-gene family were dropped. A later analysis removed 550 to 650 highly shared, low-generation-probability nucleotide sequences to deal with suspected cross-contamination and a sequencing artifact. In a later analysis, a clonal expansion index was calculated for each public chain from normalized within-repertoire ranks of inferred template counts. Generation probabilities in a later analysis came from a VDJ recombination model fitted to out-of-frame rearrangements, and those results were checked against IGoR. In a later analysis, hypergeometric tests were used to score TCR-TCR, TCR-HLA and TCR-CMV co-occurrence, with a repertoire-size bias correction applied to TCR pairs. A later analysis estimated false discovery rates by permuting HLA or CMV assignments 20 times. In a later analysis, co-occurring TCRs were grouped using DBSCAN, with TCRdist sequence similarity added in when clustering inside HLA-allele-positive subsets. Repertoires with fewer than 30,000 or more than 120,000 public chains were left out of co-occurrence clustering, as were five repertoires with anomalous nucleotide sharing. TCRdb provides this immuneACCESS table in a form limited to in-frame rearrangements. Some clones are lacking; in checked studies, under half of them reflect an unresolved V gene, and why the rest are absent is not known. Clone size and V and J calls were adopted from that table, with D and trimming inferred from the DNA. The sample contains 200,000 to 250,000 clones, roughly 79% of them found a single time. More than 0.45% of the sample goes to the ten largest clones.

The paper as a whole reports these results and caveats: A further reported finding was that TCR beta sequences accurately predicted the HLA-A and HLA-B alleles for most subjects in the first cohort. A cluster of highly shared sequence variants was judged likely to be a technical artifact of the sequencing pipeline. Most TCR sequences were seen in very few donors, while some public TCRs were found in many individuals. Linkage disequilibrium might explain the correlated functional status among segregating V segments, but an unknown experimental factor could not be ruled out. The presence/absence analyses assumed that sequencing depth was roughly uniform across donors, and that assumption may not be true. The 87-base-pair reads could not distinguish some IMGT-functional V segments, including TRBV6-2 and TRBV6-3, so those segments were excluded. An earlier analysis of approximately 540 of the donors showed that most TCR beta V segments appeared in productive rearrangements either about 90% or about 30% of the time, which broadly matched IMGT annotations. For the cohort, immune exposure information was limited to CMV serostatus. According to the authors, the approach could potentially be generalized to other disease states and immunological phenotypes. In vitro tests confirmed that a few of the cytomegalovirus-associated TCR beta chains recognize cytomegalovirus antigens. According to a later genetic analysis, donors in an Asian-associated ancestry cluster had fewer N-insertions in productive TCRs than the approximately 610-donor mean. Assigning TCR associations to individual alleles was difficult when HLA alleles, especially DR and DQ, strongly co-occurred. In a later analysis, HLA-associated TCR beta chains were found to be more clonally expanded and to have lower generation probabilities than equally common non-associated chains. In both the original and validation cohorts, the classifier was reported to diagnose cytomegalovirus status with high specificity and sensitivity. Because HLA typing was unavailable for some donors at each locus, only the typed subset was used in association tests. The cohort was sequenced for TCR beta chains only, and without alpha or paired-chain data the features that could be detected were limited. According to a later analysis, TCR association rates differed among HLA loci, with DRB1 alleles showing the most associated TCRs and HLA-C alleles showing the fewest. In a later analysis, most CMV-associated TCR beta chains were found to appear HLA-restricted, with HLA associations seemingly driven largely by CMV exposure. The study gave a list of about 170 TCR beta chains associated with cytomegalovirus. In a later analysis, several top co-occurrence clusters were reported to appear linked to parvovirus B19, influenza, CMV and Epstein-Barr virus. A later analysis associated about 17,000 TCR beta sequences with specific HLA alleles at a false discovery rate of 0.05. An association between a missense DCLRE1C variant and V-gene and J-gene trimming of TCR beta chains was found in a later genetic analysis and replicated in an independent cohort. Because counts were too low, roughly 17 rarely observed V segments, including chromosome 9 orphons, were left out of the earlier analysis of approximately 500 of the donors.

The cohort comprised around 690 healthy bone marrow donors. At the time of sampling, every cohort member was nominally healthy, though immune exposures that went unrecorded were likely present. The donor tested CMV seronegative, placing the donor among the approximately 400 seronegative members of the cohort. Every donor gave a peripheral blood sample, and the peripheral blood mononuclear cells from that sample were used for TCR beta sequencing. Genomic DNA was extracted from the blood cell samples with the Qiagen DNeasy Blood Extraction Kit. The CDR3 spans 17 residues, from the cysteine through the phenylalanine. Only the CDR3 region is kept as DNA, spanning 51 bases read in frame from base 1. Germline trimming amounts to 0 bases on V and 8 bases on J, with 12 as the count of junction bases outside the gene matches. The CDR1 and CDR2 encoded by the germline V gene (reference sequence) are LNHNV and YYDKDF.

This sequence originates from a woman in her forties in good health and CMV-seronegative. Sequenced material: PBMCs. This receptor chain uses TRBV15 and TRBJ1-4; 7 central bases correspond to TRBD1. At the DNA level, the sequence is TGTGCCACCAGCAGAGATCCGACAGGGACATGGATAGAAAAACTGTTTTTT. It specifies CATSRDPTGTWIEKLFF.